This T cell receptor beta chain was retrieved from a study of T cell responses to AZD1222 COVID-19 vaccine. Study results and limitations: The study found vaccine-associated CD4 TCRs spanning spike, dominant at 160-218 and 743-854. In a largely white British group with more females than males, clonal diversity was possibly underestimated. Reports indicate that nearly half of spike-specific TCRs are directed at unmutated variant regions.

Assay used: immunoSEQ multiplex PCR; TCRdb lists only in-frame clones, some missing. The sample records some 180,000 clones, approximately 92% being singletons. J gave up 2 bases and V 5 bases, and 6 bases lay outside the gene matches. Per the germline V gene, CDR1 is LNHDA and CDR2 is SQIVND (reference sequence). CDR3 length: 17 amino acids. In the case of this clone: Its matching antigen is unknown.

The material was peripheral blood, obtained 28 days after the second dose of the MenACWY control vaccine. This chain links TRBV19 with TRBJ2-2, with 12 bases that match TRBD2. This TCR was recovered from an adult who received the MenACWY meningococcal vaccine as a control. CDR3 sequence: CASSQLAGGRNTGELFF. CDR3 in DNA: TGTGCCAGTAGTCAACTAGCGGGGGGCCGAAACACCGGGGAGCTGTTTTTT.